A selection of T cell receptor beta chains follows, all from one sample in a study of blood T cell repertoires in COVID-19. Sequenced by immunoSEQ multiplex PCR; TCRdb stores in-frame clones only, minus some. Of some 200,000 clones listed, roughly 88% were seen once; the top ten hold 1.4%. Material for sequencing was peripheral blood. Source of these receptors: a woman aged 40 to 50 who had recovered from COVID-19. Each CDR3 is given without its conserved first and last residue. D genes are given only for firm matches.

D gene: NA
J gene: TRBJ1-2
V gene: TRBV7-2
CDR3 protein: ASSPSSMRGRGGYT

D gene: TRBD1
J gene: TRBJ1-5
V gene: TRBV5-6
CDR3 protein: ASSSADRGGQPQH

D gene: NA
J gene: TRBJ2-2
V gene: TRBV12-3/TRBV12-4
CDR3 protein: ASSLARDGELF

D gene: NA
J gene: TRBJ1-4
V gene: TRBV3-1/TRBV3-2
CDR3 protein: ASSHAGEKLF

D gene: NA
J gene: TRBJ1-6
V gene: TRBV7-2
CDR3 protein: ASSPAQDSPLH

D gene: NA
J gene: TRBJ1-1
V gene: TRBV9
CDR3 protein: ASSPHGVGTQNTEAF

D gene: NA
J gene: TRBJ2-7
V gene: TRBV11-3
CDR3 protein: ASSLERSRGEQY

D gene: NA
J gene: TRBJ2-2
V gene: TRBV7-7
CDR3 protein: ASTQSPNTGELF

D gene: NA
J gene: TRBJ2-7
V gene: TRBV2
CDR3 protein: ASRLQVSSYEQY

D gene: TRBD1
J gene: TRBJ2-5
V gene: TRBV5-1
CDR3 protein: ASSFGQAQETQY

D gene: TRBD1
J gene: TRBJ2-5
V gene: TRBV9
CDR3 protein: ASSVEPRQGAIETQY

D gene: TRBD1
J gene: TRBJ1-2
V gene: TRBV5-8
CDR3 protein: ASSVAGTA

D gene: NA
J gene: TRBJ1-5
V gene: TRBV12-3/TRBV12-4
CDR3 protein: ASSLQINQPQH

D gene: NA
J gene: TRBJ2-7
V gene: TRBV5-8
CDR3 protein: ASSSDSFGEQY

D gene: TRBD1
J gene: TRBJ1-2
V gene: TRBV2
CDR3 protein: ATQDDRAGNYGYT

D gene: TRBD2
J gene: TRBJ2-1
V gene: TRBV11-3
CDR3 protein: ASSHRGRGLEQF

D gene: TRBD1
J gene: TRBJ1-2
V gene: TRBV9
CDR3 protein: ASSVDQVRGRGYT

D gene: TRBD1
J gene: TRBJ1-1
V gene: TRBV10-2
CDR3 protein: ASSEGTGAF

D gene: TRBD2
J gene: TRBJ2-1
V gene: TRBV4-2
CDR3 protein: ASSQRASGPNEQF

D gene: TRBD1
J gene: TRBJ1-2
V gene: TRBV5-5
CDR3 protein: ASSLGQGNGYT

D gene: TRBD2
J gene: TRBJ2-3
V gene: TRBV29-1
CDR3 protein: VLAGHSTDTQY

D gene: NA
J gene: TRBJ2-7
V gene: TRBV19
CDR3 protein: ASRQGYEQY

D gene: NA
J gene: TRBJ1-5
V gene: TRBV18
CDR3 protein: ASSPGRHNQPQH

D gene: TRBD2
J gene: TRBJ2-7
V gene: TRBV9
CDR3 protein: ASSVDSGGAYEQY

D gene: NA
J gene: TRBJ2-7
V gene: TRBV5-5
CDR3 protein: ASSSAQGATRYEQY

D gene: NA
J gene: TRBJ2-1
V gene: TRBV10-3
CDR3 protein: AISEGLNYPHNEQF

D gene: TRBD1
J gene: TRBJ2-7
V gene: TRBV28
CDR3 protein: ASSSGQGNYEQY

D gene: NA
J gene: TRBJ1-1
V gene: TRBV4-3
CDR3 protein: ASSLAQHANTEAF

D gene: NA
J gene: TRBJ1-2
V gene: TRBV28
CDR3 protein: ASSLGGEDYGYT

D gene: NA
J gene: TRBJ2-3
V gene: TRBV5-5
CDR3 protein: ASSRTTGRLFTDTQY

D gene: NA
J gene: TRBJ1-1
V gene: TRBV21-1
CDR3 protein: ASSALRGWNTEAF

D gene: TRBD1
J gene: TRBJ1-2
V gene: TRBV19
CDR3 protein: ASTDRDGYT

D gene: TRBD1
J gene: TRBJ2-1
V gene: TRBV4-3
CDR3 protein: ASSQGTGQNNEQF

D gene: TRBD2
J gene: TRBJ2-5
V gene: TRBV3-1/TRBV3-2
CDR3 protein: ASSQAGLDLQETQY

D gene: NA
J gene: TRBJ2-2
V gene: TRBV7-8
CDR3 protein: ASSPIQGTGTGELF

D gene: NA
J gene: TRBJ2-7
V gene: TRBV27
CDR3 protein: ASGAGKGYEQY

D gene: NA
J gene: TRBJ2-5
V gene: TRBV5-1
CDR3 protein: ASSLGGAEQETQY

D gene: TRBD1
J gene: TRBJ2-5
V gene: TRBV11-2
CDR3 protein: ASSSGQGRGETQY

D gene: TRBD1
J gene: TRBJ1-1
V gene: TRBV19
CDR3 protein: ASRVTGGGTEAF

D gene: TRBD1
J gene: TRBJ2-3
V gene: TRBV7-3
CDR3 protein: ASSPGTGDDTQY

D gene: TRBD1
J gene: TRBJ2-2
V gene: TRBV5-5
CDR3 protein: ASSKGQGEGTGELF

D gene: NA
J gene: TRBJ2-1
V gene: TRBV6-2/TRBV6-3
CDR3 protein: ASSPRVARNNEQF

D gene: TRBD1
J gene: TRBJ1-1
V gene: TRBV9
CDR3 protein: ASSPGTGNTEAF

D gene: NA
J gene: TRBJ2-1
V gene: TRBV15
CDR3 protein: ATSTGTDPYNEQF

D gene: TRBD2
J gene: TRBJ2-7
V gene: TRBV5-4
CDR3 protein: ASSPGGEIYEQY

D gene: TRBD1
J gene: TRBJ2-2
V gene: TRBV14
CDR3 protein: ASLTGTGDTGELF

D gene: NA
J gene: TRBJ2-7
V gene: TRBV3-1/TRBV3-2
CDR3 protein: ASSRQYEQY

D gene: NA
J gene: TRBJ2-7
V gene: TRBV2
CDR3 protein: ASSAGSLSYEQY

D gene: NA
J gene: TRBJ2-3
V gene: TRBV6-4
CDR3 protein: ASSAQGSDTQY

D gene: TRBD1
J gene: TRBJ2-7
V gene: TRBV6-5
CDR3 protein: ASSITGTEIYEQY

D gene: TRBD1
J gene: TRBJ2-6
V gene: TRBV10-3
CDR3 protein: AINPGQGSAGANVLT

D gene: TRBD1
J gene: TRBJ2-7
V gene: TRBV7-2
CDR3 protein: ASSQDRDRVYEQY

D gene: TRBD1
J gene: TRBJ2-6
V gene: TRBV2
CDR3 protein: ASSVPLKTGGSGANVLT

D gene: TRBD1
J gene: TRBJ1-2
V gene: TRBV10-2
CDR3 protein: ASRARRTGIVHGYT

D gene: TRBD1
J gene: TRBJ2-3
V gene: TRBV7-8
CDR3 protein: ASRPPGGAGTDTQY

D gene: TRBD2
J gene: TRBJ2-3
V gene: TRBV28
CDR3 protein: ASSPSGGESDTQY

D gene: NA
J gene: TRBJ2-1
V gene: TRBV6-2/TRBV6-3
CDR3 protein: ASSYSRGNEQF

D gene: NA
J gene: TRBJ1-3
V gene: TRBV5-6
CDR3 protein: ASSRAGAGNTIY

D gene: TRBD2
J gene: TRBJ2-3
V gene: TRBV7-9
CDR3 protein: ASSFSGGGTDTQY